Presented here are 5 T cell receptor beta chains from one specimen sequenced in a study of post-analysis software for immune sequencing data. No cognate antigen is known for these TCRs. The study's findings and limits: Controls had lower frequencies than patients of roughly five TRBV segments, which included TRBV5-6, TRBV5-1 and TRBV20-1.

The library was made from cDNA and included unique molecular identifiers. TCRdb used MiXCR to reprocess the PCR reads, holding one entry per CDR3 protein. The data contain some 690,000 distinct CDR3 sequences, around 64% of them singletons. Sequencing used blood. These receptors were taken from a girl aged 2-10 years with multiple sclerosis.

CDR3: CSFYRGTEAFF. The CDR3 DNA reads as TGCAGCTTTTACAGGGGCACTGAAGCTTTCTTT. This chain joins TRBV29-1 and TRBJ1-1, with TRBD1 matching over 7 bases. J gave up 4 bases and V 8 bases, and 4 bases lay outside the gene matches. The germline gives CDR1 SQVTM, CDR2 ANQGSEA. There are 11 residues in the CDR3. The variable domain in full, with the rest retrieved from reference TRBV29-1 and TRBJ1-1, is SAVISQKPSRDICQRGTSLTIQCQVDSQVTMMFWYRQQPGQSLTLIATANQGSEATYESGFVIDKFPISRPNLTFSTLTVSNMSPEDSSIYLCSFYRGTEAFFGQGTRLTVV.

The genes are TRBV10-3 and TRBJ2-7; 14 bases fit TRBD2. CDR1 and CDR2 from the germline V gene are ENHRY and SYGVKD. V lost 0 bases to trimming and J lost 5 bases; unmatched junction nucleotides: 9. There are 18 residues in the CDR3. The CDR3 region has the DNA TGTGCCATCAGTGAGTCGAGGGGACTAGCGGGAGTGCCTAACGAGCAGTACTTC. Its translation: CAISESRGLAGVPNEQYF.

This sequence joins TRBV20-1 and TRBJ1-2; 7 nucleotides agree with TRBD1. The CDR3 is 16 amino acids. Germline-derived CDR1 and CDR2 are DFQATT and SNEGSKA (reference sequence). The junction had 15 bases not matched to a gene; V was cut back by 6 bases and J by 2 bases. The CDR3 nucleotides read TGCAGTGCGAAACCGGACCTAGGACAGGCAAACTATGGCTACACCTTC. This translates into CSAKPDLGQANYGYTF.

V usage is TRBV12-3 or TRBV12-4 and J usage is TRBJ2-5, with D possibly being TRBD1 or TRBD2 (6 bases each). Trimming pared 1 base from V and 5 bases from J, leaving 11 bases between. This CDR3 has 14 amino acids. The CDR3 DNA follows: TGTGCCAGCAGTTTAGGGGGGGCAGGGGAGACCCAGTACTTC. Its translation: CASSLGGAGETQYF.

This clonotype was counted between two and nine times. CDR3 region: CASSEALSSTDTQYF. The DNA for the CDR3 is TGTGCCAGCAGTGAAGCCCTCTCCAGCACAGATACGCAGTATTTT. V and J are TRBV2 and TRBJ2-3; D ambiguous. The CDR3 loop spans 15 amino acids. V lost 0 bases, J lost 0 bases, and 7 bases lay in between. CDR1 SNHLY and CDR2 FYNNEI come from the germline V gene.